The 8 T cell receptor beta chains reported below all come from one sample, sequenced in a study of T cells after yellow fever vaccination. TCRdb re-called the 5' RACE reads through MiXCR, storing one row per CDR3 protein. This sample has about 68,000 distinct CDR3 sequences, with approximately 7% found just once. Sequencing was performed on CD8+ T cells sorted from PBMCs, taken approximately 40 days after the first yellow fever vaccination. These receptors were collected from a man younger than 30 who received the YFV17D yellow fever vaccine.

The gene calls are TRBV12-3 or TRBV12-4 and TRBJ1-4; 10 bases align to TRBD1. V was clipped by 6 bases and J by 3 bases; unmatched bases: 7. There are 16 residues in the CDR3. The CDR3 here is CASRLTGGAANEKLFF. CDR3 DNA sequence: TGTGCCAGCAGGCTGACAGGGGGCGCAGCTAATGAAAAACTGTTTTTT.

This clonotype was seen repeatedly, ten times or more. The chain joins TRBV4-3 to TRBJ2-7; 7 nucleotides match TRBD1. V was pared by 0 bases and J by 2 bases, with 13 bases of the junction left unmatched. This CDR3 region has 18 residues. CDR1 is LGHNA, CDR2 YSLEER, per germline. Here the CDR3 reads CASSQEGYSGQAPYEQYV. CDR3 nucleotide sequence: TGCGCCAGCAGCCAAGAAGGATATTCAGGACAGGCGCCCTACGAGCAGTACGTC.

This clonotype has at least ten counts. This chain uses TRBV28 with TRBJ2-5; D tentatively reads TRBD1 or TRBD2 (5 bases each). The CDR3 has 17 amino acids. Trimming stripped 2 bases from V and 2 bases from J, with 18 bases between. In germline, CDR1 is MDHEN, CDR2 SYDVKM. CDR3 sequence reads: CASSLGRDATLQETQYF. CDR3 DNA: TGTGCCAGCAGTTTAGGCCGGGACGCGACGTTACAAGAGACCCAGTACTTC.

V is TRBV5-5 and J is TRBJ1-5; D not certain. Trimming took off 2 bases at V and 3 bases at J, with 9 bases between the two ends. The CDR3 is 14 residues long. CDR1 is SGHKS and CDR2 is YYEKEE in the germline V gene (reference sequence). CDR3 in amino acids: CASSFGPVNQPQHF. As DNA, the CDR3 is TGTGCCAGCAGCTTCGGGCCAGTCAATCAGCCCCAGCATTTT.

This clonotype came up a few times. The chain couples TRBV27 to TRBJ1-2; a weak D match, TRBD1 (5 bases). V shed 4 bases and J shed 0 bases, with 15 bases lying between them. The CDR3 contains 16 residues. Looked up from germline, CDR1 is MNHEY and CDR2 is SMNVEV (reference sequence). The CDR3 protein is CASSSRRQFTNYGYTF. The CDR3 nucleotides are TGTGCCAGCAGTTCGCGGCGACAGTTCACTAACTATGGCTACACCTTC.

This clonotype was picked up many times. The chain links TRBV4-2 to TRBJ2-1; D gene uncertain. Germline CDR1 reads LGHNA; CDR2 reads YNFKEQ. V lost 0 bases to trimming and J lost 3 bases, with 9 bases between them. The CDR3 is 15 residues long. Here the CDR3 reads CASSQESTNYNEQFF. For the CDR3, the DNA is TGTGCCAGCAGCCAAGAGAGCACCAACTACAATGAGCAGTTCTTC.

This clonotype has only a few counts. This chain links TRBV10-1 with TRBJ2-1, with D unclear. The germline CDR1 and CDR2 sequences are WNHNN and SYGVQD (reference sequence). Trimming shortened V by 4 bases and J by 7 bases, and 14 bases separated the two germline ends. This CDR3 spans 14 amino acids. The DNA of the CDR3 is TGCGCCAGCAGTGGACCCCGGCCCTTGAATGAGCAGTTCTTC. It yields the protein CASSGPRPLNEQFF.

This clonotype was counted many times. The chain recombines TRBV6-5 with TRBJ1-2, with a tentative D call TRBD1 (6 bases). The V gene's germline CDR1 is MNHEY and CDR2 SVGAGI. Trimming shortened V by 6 bases and J by 5 bases, and 10 bases separated the two germline ends. The CDR3 runs 12 residues. DNA of the CDR3: TGTGCCAGCAGCACAGGGTTGTATGGCTACACCTTC. This encodes CASSTGLYGYTF.